The TCR beta chain under discussion was sequenced for a study of T cell changes during pregnancy in multiple sclerosis. The CDR3 has 16 residues. CDR1 MRHNA and CDR2 SNTAGT come from the germline V gene. V was shortened by 6 bases and J by 5 bases, with 22 bases between the two germline ends. Measured with immunoSEQ multiplex PCR; TCRdb has only the in-frame clones, and not every one. The data hold approximately 60,000 clones, with 90% to 95% observed a single time. The TCR sequence derives from a female donor with multiple sclerosis, enrolled in a pregnancy study. This sequence joins TRBV6-4 and TRBJ1-2; D may be TRBD1 (5 bases). Sequenced here: CD4+ T cells from peripheral blood mononuclear cells, sampled in the second trimester of pregnancy. CDR3 DNA: TGTGCCAGCAGCGGAACCGGGGACTCAGACATTTATGGCTACACCTTC. Protein sequence: CASSGTGDSDIYGYTF.